The rows below give T cell receptor beta chains drawn from one sample of a study of Ad26.COV2.S vaccination and SARS-CoV-2 variants. The assay was immunoSEQ multiplex PCR, and TCRdb's table has in-frame clones only and misses some. The table has hundreds of thousands of clones, around 92% seen once. The source was peripheral blood, collected in a trial of Ad26.COV2.S vaccine versus placebo. These receptors originate from a person between 18 and 65 years old who received the Ad26.COV2.S COVID-19 vaccine or a placebo. The CDR3 runs from the conserved cysteine through the conserved F or W. The order of the fields is V gene, clone size, J gene, D gene, CDR3 DNA, CDR3 protein. A D gene is named only where the DNA matches it firmly. Clone size, where shown, is once, few, many, or a class for clones that have expanded.

TRBV7-2	-	TRBJ1-1	-	TGTGCCAGCAGCTTAACCGGGCCGAACGAAGCTTTCTTT	CASSLTGPNEAFF
TRBV30	once	TRBJ1-5	-	TGTGCCTGGAGTGTACCAAGGACAGATCAGCCCCAGCATTTT	CAWSVPRTDQPQHF
TRBV7-2	-	TRBJ2-1	-	TGTGCCAGCAGCTTTGACGGGAGCTCCTACAATGAGCAGTTCTTC	CASSFDGSSYNEQFF
TRBV2	-	TRBJ1-6	-	TGTGCCAGCAGTCTGGGGAGCGGGCGTTCACCCCTCCACTTT	CASSLGSGRSPLHF
TRBV5-1	-	TRBJ2-5	-	TGCGCCAGCAGCCACGGACAGCAAGAGACCCAGTACTTC	CASSHGQQETQYF
TRBV7-2	-	TRBJ1-6	-	TGTGCCAGCAGCTTAGAACAGATCCAGACAAGTTCTAATTCACCCCTCCACTTT	CASSLEQIQTSSNSPLHF
TRBV5-1	-	TRBJ2-3	-	TGCGCCAGCAGCTTGGCCTCACCCCCAGATACGCAGTATTTT	CASSLASPPDTQYF
TRBV6-5	few	TRBJ2-7	-	TGTGCCAGCAGTTACAGGGCCGTCGGCTCCTACGAGCAGTACTTC	CASSYRAVGSYEQYF
TRBV7-2	few	TRBJ2-3	-	TGTGCCAGCAGCTTAGAGGGCACAGATACGCAGTATTTT	CASSLEGTDTQYF
TRBV7-9	-	TRBJ2-5	-	TGTGCCAGCAGCTTTAGAGAGACCCAGTACTTC	CASSFRETQYF
TRBV5-1	-	TRBJ2-1	-	TGCGCCAGCAGCTCCCAAACCGGGGCGCTTCAGAATGAGCAGTTCTTC	CASSSQTGALQNEQFF
TRBV6-2/TRBV6-3	-	TRBJ2-7	-	TGTGCCAGCAGTTGGGGCGGGACGGCGTCCTACGAGCAGTACTTC	CASSWGGTASYEQYF
TRBV5-6	once	TRBJ1-4	TRBD1	TGTGCCAGCAGCTTGGGACAGGGGAGGGAAAAACTGTTTTTT	CASSLGQGREKLFF
TRBV9	-	TRBJ2-1	-	TGTGCCAGCAGCGTAGGGAACAATGAGCAGTTCTTC	CASSVGNNEQFF
TRBV19	-	TRBJ2-3	TRBD2	TGTGCCAGTAGTTCTCTAGCGGGAGTGGGAGATACGCAGTATTTT	CASSSLAGVGDTQYF
TRBV4-3	-	TRBJ1-2	-	TGCGCCAGCAGCCAAGTTGGGACAAACAGCTATGGCTACACCTTC	CASSQVGTNSYGYTF
TRBV29-1	-	TRBJ1-3	-	TGCAGCGTTGGAGGGTTAGTTGGAAACACCATATATTTT	CSVGGLVGNTIYF
TRBV6-6	-	TRBJ1-1	TRBD1	TGTGCCAGCACCGGGACAGCCAACACTGAAGCTTTCTTT	CASTGTANTEAFF
TRBV14	-	TRBJ2-7	-	TGTGCCAGCAGCCATCCTACATCAGGGAGGTTCTACGAGCAGTACTTC	CASSHPTSGRFYEQYF
TRBV4-2	-	TRBJ1-1	-	TGTGCCAGCAGCCCCCTGGCAGGAACTAACACTGAAGCTTTCTTT	CASSPLAGTNTEAFF
TRBV7-2	-	TRBJ2-6	TRBD2	TGTGCCAGCAGCTTAGTGGCTAGCGGGGGGGCATCTGGGGCCAACGTCCTGACTTTC	CASSLVASGGASGANVLTF
TRBV20-1	-	TRBJ1-3	TRBD1	TGCAGTGCTAGTGACAGGGTTCTGGGAAACACCATATATTTT	CSASDRVLGNTIYF
TRBV5-1	-	TRBJ2-7	-	TGCGCCAGCAGCTTGGGTGGGGACACCTACGAGCAGTACTTC	CASSLGGDTYEQYF
TRBV6-5	-	TRBJ2-3	TRBD1	TGTGCCAGCAGGGCCCCGGGACAGGGAATGAATACGCAGTATTTT	CASRAPGQGMNTQYF
TRBV18	-	TRBJ1-5	-	TGTGCCAGCTCACCAGGGGCTGGGAATCAGCCCCAGCATTTT	CASSPGAGNQPQHF
TRBV6-5	-	TRBJ2-2	TRBD1	TGTGCCAGCAGTTGGACAGGGGCCGGGGAGCTGTTTTTT	CASSWTGAGELFF
TRBV12-3/TRBV12-4	once	TRBJ2-3	-	TGTGCCAGCAGTTTGGGCTGGGGCTATACGCAGTATTTT	CASSLGWGYTQYF
TRBV7-7	-	TRBJ2-1	TRBD2	TGTGCCAGCAGCCCCGGGACTAGCGGGCACAATGAGCAGTTCTTC	CASSPGTSGHNEQFF
TRBV24-1	-	TRBJ2-3	TRBD1	TGTGCCACCAGTGAAGGACAGGCAACTAGCACAGATACGCAGTATTTT	CATSEGQATSTDTQYF
TRBV30	few	TRBJ2-3	-	TGTGCCTGGAGTTTAAAGACAGTAGTGGTCACAGATACGCAGTATTTT	CAWSLKTVVVTDTQYF
TRBV9	-	TRBJ2-1	-	TGTGCCAGCAGCCCCCGGCTGGGACGCAATGAGCAGTTCTTC	CASSPRLGRNEQFF
TRBV4-3	-	TRBJ1-6	-	TGCGCCAGCACTCCCAGACTGCAGGCTTCCAATTCACCCCTCCACTTT	CASTPRLQASNSPLHF
TRBV7-9	-	TRBJ1-1	-	TGTGCCAGCAGCAGACAGGCAATGAACACTGAAGCTTTCTTT	CASSRQAMNTEAFF
TRBV19	-	TRBJ2-1	TRBD1	TGTGCCAGTACGTCCCGGGACAGGGTAAATGAGCAGTTCTTC	CASTSRDRVNEQFF
TRBV6-5	-	TRBJ1-1	-	TGTGCCAGCAATACCGGGACGGGGCTGAACACTGAAGCTTTCTTT	CASNTGTGLNTEAFF
TRBV15	-	TRBJ2-7	TRBD1	TGTGCCACCAGCGGAGGACAGGGCTCAACCTACGAGCAGTACTTC	CATSGGQGSTYEQYF
TRBV9	-	TRBJ2-6	-	TGTGCCAGCAGCGTAGTGGGCGGCTACTCTGGGGCCAACGTCCTGACTTTC	CASSVVGGYSGANVLTF
TRBV7-9	-	TRBJ1-1	-	TGTGCCAGCAACCGGGCCGCGCGGGCTGAAGCTTTCTTT	CASNRAARAEAFF
TRBV6-5	-	TRBJ2-7	-	TGTGCCAGCAGTTACCGGGTTTCCTACGAGCAGTACTTC	CASSYRVSYEQYF
TRBV5-1	-	TRBJ2-1	TRBD2	TGCGCCAGCAGTCCACCCACTACTAGCGGGAGGGTGGGGGAGCAGTTCTTC	CASSPPTTSGRVGEQFF
TRBV9	-	TRBJ2-1	TRBD2	TGTGCCAGCAGCGGACGGCCGGGACTAGCGCCGAATGAGCAGTTCTTC	CASSGRPGLAPNEQFF
TRBV3-1/TRBV3-2	-	TRBJ2-7	TRBD2	TGTGCCAGCAGTCCCAGCGGGGGAACCTACGAGCAGTACTTC	CASSPSGGTYEQYF
TRBV12-1	-	TRBJ1-1	-	TGTGCCAGCCCTCAGGGACCGTACACTGAAGCTTTCTTT	CASPQGPYTEAFF
TRBV24-1	-	TRBJ2-2	-	TGTGCCACCAGTGACTTCCCTAGCGCGGGCCCCGACGGGGAGCTGTTTTTT	CATSDFPSAGPDGELFF